This entry features one T cell receptor (beta chain) sequence. The sample comes from a study of blood T cell repertoires in COVID-19. About the research overall: The United States, Italy and Spain supplied acute and convalescent COVID-19 samples. PBMCs, B-cell-depleted T cells, or T cells provided the cDNA or gDNA that made up the material.

The CDR3 totals 15 residues. The germline CDR1 and CDR2 sequences are ENHRY and SYGVKD. Trimming took 0 bases from V and 7 from J, leaving 10 bases between them. Original methodology: Quantification of nucleated cells was approximated via reference gene primer amplification. Sequenced by immunoSEQ multiplex PCR; TCRdb stores in-frame clones only, minus some. From that table come the V and J calls and clone size; the DNA was used to work out D and trimming. The table has around 97,000 clones, 75% to 90% seen once; the top ten hold 9.5% to 15%. This clonotype originated in a human donor in a cohort sampled during active COVID-19. The chain joins TRBV10-3 to TRBJ1-6; D possibly corresponds to TRBD1 (5 bases). Material: peripheral blood. CDR3 amino acids: CAISESTGLNSPLHF. CDR3 DNA sequence: TGTGCCATCAGTGAGTCGACGGGACTGAATTCACCCCTCCACTTT.